This T cell receptor beta chain was documented in a study of T cells in Graves' hyperthyroidism and ophthalmopathy. Findings and limits, study-wide: A model of 13 V-J features distinguished ophthalmopathy from stable hyperthyroidism. Before onset, ophthalmopathy was predicted by the model a median approximately 6.7 months earlier.

The source material, RNA transcripts, was used to amplify TCR beta CDR3 regions. The study used the HTBI primer set for a first-round RT-PCR of the TCR CDR3. Via MiXCR, TCRdb re-called the multiplex PCR reads, giving one row per CDR3 protein. Of nearly 250,000 distinct CDR3 sequences listed, approximately 16% were seen once; the top ten hold about 30%. About this clonotype: The antigen remains unidentified.

Ophthalmopathy in the patients scored at least 3 on Clinical Activity Score and at least 4 on NOSPECS grade, lasting under 3 months. Patients were excluded because of uncontrolled infection, other autoimmune disease, pregnancy or lactation. Germline-derived CDR1 and CDR2 are LGHDT and YNNKEL (reference sequence). The CDR3 is 18 amino acids. J gave up 5 bases and V 1 base, and 6 bases lay outside the gene matches. The V gene is TRBV3-1, the J gene TRBJ2-1; the match to TRBD2 covers 15 bases. The sample comprised blood. The clonotype was recovered from a woman aged 18-35 years with Graves' ophthalmopathy. The CDR3 nucleotides read TGTGCCAGCAGCCAAGTCCGAGGACTAGCGGGGGGGCACAATGAGCAGTTCTTC. It encodes CASSQVRGLAGGHNEQFF.